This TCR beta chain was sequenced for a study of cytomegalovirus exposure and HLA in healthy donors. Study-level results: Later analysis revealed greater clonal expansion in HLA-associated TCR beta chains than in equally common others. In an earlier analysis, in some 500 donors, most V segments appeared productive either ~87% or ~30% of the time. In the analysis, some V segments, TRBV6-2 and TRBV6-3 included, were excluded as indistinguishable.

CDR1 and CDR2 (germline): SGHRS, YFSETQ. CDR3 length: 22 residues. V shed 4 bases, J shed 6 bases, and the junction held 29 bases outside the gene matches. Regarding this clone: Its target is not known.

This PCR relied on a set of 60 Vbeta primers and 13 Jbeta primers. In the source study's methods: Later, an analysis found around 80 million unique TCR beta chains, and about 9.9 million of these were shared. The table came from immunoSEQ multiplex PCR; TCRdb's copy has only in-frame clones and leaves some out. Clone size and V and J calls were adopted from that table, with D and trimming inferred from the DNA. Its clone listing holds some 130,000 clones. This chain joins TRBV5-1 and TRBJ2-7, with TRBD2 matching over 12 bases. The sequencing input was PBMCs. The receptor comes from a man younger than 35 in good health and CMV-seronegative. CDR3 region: CASSPRQASRTSGTHRPFEQYF. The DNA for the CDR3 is TGCGCCAGCAGCCCAAGACAGGCCTCCCGGACTAGCGGGACCCATAGACCCTTCGAGCAGTACTTC.